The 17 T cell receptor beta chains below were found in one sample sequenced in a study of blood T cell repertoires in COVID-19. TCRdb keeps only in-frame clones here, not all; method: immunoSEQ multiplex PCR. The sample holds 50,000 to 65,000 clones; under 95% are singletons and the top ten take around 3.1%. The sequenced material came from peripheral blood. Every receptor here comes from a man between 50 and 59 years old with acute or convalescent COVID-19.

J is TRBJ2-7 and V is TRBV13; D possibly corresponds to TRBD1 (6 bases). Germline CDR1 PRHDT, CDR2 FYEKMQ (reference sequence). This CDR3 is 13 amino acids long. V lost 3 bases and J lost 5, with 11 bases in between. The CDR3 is CASSLGRGNEQYF. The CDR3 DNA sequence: TGTGCCAGCAGCTTGGGCAGGGGAAACGAGCAGTACTTC.

This chain's CDR3 is CASSQQTGVAEAFF. CDR3 in DNA: TGTGCCAGCAGCCAGCAGACAGGGGTGGCTGAAGCTTTCTTT. This chain links TRBV5-4 with TRBJ1-1; 8 nucleotides line up with TRBD1. The junction had 8 bases not matched to a gene; V was cut back by 4 bases and J by 6 bases. Looked up from germline, CDR1 is SGHNT and CDR2 is YYREEE (reference sequence). The CDR3 consists of 14 residues.

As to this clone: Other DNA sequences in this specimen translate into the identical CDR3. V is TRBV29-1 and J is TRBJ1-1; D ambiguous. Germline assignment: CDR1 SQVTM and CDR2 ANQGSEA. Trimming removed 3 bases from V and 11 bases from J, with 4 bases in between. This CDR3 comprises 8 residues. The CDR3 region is CSVERAFF. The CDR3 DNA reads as TGCAGCGTTGAGCGTGCTTTCTTT.

The CDR3 DNA follows: TGCAGCGTAAGACGGGGGTCTAGCTCCTACGAGCAGTACTTC. Translating gives CSVRRGSSSYEQYF. The rearrangement joins TRBV29-1 to TRBJ2-7; D is possibly TRBD2 (6 bases). CDR1 SQVTM and CDR2 ANQGSEA come from the germline V gene. Trimming stripped 6 bases from V and 0 bases from J, with 15 bases between. The length of the CDR3 is 14 residues.

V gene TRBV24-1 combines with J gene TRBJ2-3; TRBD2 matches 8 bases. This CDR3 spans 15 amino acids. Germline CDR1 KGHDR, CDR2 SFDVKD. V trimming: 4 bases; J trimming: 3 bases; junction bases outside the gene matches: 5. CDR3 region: CATSESGLGTDTQYF. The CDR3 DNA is TGTGCCACCAGTGAGTCGGGACTAGGGACAGATACGCAGTATTTT.

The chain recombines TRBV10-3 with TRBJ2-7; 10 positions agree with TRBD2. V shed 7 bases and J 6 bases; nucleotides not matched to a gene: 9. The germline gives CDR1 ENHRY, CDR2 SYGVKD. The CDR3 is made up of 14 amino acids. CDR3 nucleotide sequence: TGTGCCATCATAGAGCGGGGGGGGCAAGTCGAGCAGTACTTC. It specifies CAIIERGGQVEQYF.

Here the CDR3 DNA reads TGTGCCAGTAGTATCGGGGACAGGGTTCGAGGAAACACCATATATTTT. Protein: CASSIGDRVRGNTIYF. This rearrangement joins TRBV19 to TRBJ1-3; 9 nucleotides agree with TRBD1. V trimming: 3 bases; J trimming: 4 bases; junction bases outside the gene matches: 7. Germline V gives CDR1 LNHDA, CDR2 SQIVND (reference sequence). The CDR3 totals 16 residues.

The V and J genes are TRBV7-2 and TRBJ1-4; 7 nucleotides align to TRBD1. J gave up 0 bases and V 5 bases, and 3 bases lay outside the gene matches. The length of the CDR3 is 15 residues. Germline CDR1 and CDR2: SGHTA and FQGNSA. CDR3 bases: TGTGCCAGCAGCCCCGACAGGGCAACTAATGAAAAACTGTTTTTT. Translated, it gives CASSPDRATNEKLFF. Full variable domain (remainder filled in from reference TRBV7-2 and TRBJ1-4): GAGVSQSPSNKVTEKGKDVELRCDPISGHTALYWYRQSLGQGLEFLIYFQGNSAPDKSGLPSDRFSAERTGGSVSTLTIQRTQQEDSAVYLCASSPDRATNEKLFFGSGTQLSVL.

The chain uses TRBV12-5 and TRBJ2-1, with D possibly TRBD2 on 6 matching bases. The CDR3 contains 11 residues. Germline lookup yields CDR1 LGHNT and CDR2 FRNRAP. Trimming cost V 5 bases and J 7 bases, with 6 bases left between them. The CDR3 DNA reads TGTGCTAGTGGTCGGGGGAATGAGCAGTTCTTC. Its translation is CASGRGNEQFF.

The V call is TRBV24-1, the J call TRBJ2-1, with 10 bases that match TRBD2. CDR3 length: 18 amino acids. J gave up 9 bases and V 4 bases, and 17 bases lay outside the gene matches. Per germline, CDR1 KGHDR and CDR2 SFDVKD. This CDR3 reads CATSDAGSSGGAPGEQFF. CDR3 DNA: TGTGCCACCAGTGACGCCGGATCAAGCGGGGGGGCCCCCGGTGAGCAGTTCTTC.

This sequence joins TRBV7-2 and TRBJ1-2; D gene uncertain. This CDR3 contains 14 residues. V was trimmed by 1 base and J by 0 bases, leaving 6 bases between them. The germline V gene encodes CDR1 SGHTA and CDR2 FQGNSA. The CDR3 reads CASSLVAANYGYTF. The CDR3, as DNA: TGTGCCAGCAGCTTAGTGGCGGCTAACTATGGCTACACCTTC.

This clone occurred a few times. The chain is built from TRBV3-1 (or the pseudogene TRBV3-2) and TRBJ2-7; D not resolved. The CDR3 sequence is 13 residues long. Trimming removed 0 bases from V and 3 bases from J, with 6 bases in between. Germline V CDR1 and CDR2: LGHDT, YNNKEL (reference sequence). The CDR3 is CASSQDVRYEQYF. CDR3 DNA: TGTGCCAGCAGCCAAGATGTGCGCTACGAGCAGTACTTC.

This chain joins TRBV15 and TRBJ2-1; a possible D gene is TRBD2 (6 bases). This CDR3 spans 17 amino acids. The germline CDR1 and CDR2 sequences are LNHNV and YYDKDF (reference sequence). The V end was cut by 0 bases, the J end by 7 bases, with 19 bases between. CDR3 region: CATSRDIGSSITNEQFF. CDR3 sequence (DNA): TGTGCCACCAGCAGAGATATCGGGAGCTCCATAACGAATGAGCAGTTCTTC.

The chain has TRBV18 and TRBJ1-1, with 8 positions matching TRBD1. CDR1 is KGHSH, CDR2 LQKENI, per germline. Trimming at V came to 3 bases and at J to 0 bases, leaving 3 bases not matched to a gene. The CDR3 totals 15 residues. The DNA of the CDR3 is TGTGCCAGCTCACCCGAACAGGGGGTGAACACTGAAGCTTTCTTT. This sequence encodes CASSPEQGVNTEAFF.

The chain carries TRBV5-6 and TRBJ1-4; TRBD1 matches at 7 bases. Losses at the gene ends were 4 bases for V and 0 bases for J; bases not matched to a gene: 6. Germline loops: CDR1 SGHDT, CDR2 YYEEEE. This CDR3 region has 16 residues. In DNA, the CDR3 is TGTGCCAGCAGCCTACAGGGGACTGCAACTAATGAAAAACTGTTTTTT. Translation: CASSLQGTATNEKLFF.

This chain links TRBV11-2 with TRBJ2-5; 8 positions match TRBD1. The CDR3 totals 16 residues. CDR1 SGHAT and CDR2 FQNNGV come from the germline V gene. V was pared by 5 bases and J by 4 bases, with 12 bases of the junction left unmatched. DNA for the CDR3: TGTGCCAGCAGCAAAACAGGGGGGATATGGGGAGAGACCCAGTACTTC. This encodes CASSKTGGIWGETQYF.

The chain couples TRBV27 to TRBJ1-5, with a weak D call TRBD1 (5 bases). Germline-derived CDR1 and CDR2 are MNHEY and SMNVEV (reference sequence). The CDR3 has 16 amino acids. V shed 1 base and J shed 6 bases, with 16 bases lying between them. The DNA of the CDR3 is TGTGCCAGCAGTTTATTAGGTTTGGGGGGTGGTCAGCCCCAGCATTTT. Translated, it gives CASSLLGLGGGQPQHF.